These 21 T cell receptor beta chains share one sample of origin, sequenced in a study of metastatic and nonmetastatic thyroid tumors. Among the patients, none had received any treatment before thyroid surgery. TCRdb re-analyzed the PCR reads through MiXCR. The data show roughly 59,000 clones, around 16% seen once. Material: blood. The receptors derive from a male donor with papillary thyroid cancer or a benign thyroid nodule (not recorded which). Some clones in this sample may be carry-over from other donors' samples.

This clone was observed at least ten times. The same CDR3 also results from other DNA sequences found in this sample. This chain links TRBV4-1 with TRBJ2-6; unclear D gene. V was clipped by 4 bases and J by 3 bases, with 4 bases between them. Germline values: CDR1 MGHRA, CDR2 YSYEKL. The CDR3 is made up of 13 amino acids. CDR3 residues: CASSRIGANVLTF. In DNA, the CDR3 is TGCGCCAGCAGCCGTATTGGGGCCAACGTCCTGACTTTC.

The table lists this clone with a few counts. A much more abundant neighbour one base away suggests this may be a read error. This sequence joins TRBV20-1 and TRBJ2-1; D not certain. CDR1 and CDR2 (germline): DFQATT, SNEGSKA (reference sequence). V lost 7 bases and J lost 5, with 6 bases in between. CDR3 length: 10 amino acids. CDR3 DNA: TGCAGTGTGGTTGACAATGAGCAGTTCTTC. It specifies CSVVDNEQFF.

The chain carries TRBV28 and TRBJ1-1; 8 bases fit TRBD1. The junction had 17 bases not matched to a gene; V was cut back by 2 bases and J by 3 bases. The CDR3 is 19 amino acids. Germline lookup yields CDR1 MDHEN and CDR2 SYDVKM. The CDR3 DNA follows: TGTGCCAGCAGTTTAGGGTCTCGCCGAGACAGGGGAGGGTACACTGAAGCTTTCTTT. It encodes CASSLGSRRDRGGYTEAFF.

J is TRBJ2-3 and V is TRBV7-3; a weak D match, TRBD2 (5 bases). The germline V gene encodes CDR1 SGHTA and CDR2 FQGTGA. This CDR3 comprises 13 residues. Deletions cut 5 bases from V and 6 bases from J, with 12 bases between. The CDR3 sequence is CASSPLAGDTQYF. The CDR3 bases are TGTGCCAGCAGCCCCCTGGCGGGTGATACGCAGTATTTT.

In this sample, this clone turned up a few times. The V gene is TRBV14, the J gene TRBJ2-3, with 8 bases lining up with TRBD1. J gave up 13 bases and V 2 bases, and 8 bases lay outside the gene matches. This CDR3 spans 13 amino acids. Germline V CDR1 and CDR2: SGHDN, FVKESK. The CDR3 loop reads CASSQTTGTGEYF. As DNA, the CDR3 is TGTGCCAGCAGCCAAACCACCGGGACAGGCGAGTATTTT.

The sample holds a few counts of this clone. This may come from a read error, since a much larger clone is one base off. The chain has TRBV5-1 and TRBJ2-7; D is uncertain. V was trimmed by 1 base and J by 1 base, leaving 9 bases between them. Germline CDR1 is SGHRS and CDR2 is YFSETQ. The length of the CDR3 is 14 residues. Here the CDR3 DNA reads TGCGCCAGCAGCTTGTATCCCCGTTCCTACGAGCAGTACGTC. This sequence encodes CASSLYPRSYEQYV.

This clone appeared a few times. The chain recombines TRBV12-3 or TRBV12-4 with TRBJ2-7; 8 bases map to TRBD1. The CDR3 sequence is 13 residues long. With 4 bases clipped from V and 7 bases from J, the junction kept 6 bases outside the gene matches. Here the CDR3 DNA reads TGTGCCAGCAGTTGGACAGGGAATCAGGAGCAGTACTTC. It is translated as CASSWTGNQEQYF.

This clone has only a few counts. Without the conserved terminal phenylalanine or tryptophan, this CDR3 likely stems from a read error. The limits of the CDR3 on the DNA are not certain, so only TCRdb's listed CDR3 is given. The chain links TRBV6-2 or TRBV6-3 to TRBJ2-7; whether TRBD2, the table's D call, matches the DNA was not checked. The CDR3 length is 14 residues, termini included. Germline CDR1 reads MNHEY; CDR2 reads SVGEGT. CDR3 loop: CASSLSGRVYEQCD.

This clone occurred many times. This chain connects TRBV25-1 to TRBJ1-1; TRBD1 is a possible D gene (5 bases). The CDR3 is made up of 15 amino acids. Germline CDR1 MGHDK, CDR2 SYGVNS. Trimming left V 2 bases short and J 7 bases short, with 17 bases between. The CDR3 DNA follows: TGTGCCAGCAGTGAACAGGGCAGGGACGTTATTGAAGCTTTCTTT. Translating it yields CASSEQGRDVIEAFF. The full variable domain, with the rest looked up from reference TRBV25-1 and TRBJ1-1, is EADIYQTPRYLVIGTGKKITLECSQTMGHDKMYWYQQDPGMELHLIHYSYGVNSTEKGDLSSESTVSRIRTEHFPLTLESARPSHTSQYLCASSEQGRDVIEAFFGQGTRLTVV.

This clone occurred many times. The CDR3 nucleotides read TGTGCCAGGGAGGACAGGGGCGTTGATTCACCCCTCCACTTT. This translates into CAREDRGVDSPLHF. The chain is built from TRBV6-1 and TRBJ1-6; 9 bases fit TRBD1. Trimming at V came to 9 bases and at J to 8 bases, leaving 8 bases not matched to a gene. There are 14 residues in the CDR3. Germline-derived CDR1 and CDR2 are MNHNS and SASEGT.

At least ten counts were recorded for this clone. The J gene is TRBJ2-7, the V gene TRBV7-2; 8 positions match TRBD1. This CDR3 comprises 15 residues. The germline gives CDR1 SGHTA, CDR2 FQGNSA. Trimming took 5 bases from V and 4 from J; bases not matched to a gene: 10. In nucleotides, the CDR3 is TGTGCCAGCAGCCGGACAGGGAATAGGAAGTACGAGCAGTACTTC. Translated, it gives CASSRTGNRKYEQYF.

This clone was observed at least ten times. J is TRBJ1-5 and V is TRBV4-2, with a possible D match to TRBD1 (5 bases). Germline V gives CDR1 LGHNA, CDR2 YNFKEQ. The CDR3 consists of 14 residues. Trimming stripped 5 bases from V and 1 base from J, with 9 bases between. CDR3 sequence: CASSDRDSNQPQHF. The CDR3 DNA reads TGTGCCAGCAGCGACCGGGACAGCAATCAGCCCCAGCATTTT.

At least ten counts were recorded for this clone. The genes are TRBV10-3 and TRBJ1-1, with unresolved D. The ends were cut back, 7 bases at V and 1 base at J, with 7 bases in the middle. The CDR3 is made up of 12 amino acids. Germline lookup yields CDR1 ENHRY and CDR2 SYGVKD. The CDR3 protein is CAITTGNTEAFF. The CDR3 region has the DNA TGTGCCATCACAACTGGGAACACTGAAGCTTTCTTT.

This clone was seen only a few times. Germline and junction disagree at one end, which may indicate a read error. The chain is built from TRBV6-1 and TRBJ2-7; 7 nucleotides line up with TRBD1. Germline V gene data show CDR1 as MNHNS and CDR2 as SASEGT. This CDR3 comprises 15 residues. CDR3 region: CASSGEGGAFYEHYF. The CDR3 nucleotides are TGTGCCAGCAGTGGAGAAGGGGGCGCATTCTACGAGCACTACTTC.

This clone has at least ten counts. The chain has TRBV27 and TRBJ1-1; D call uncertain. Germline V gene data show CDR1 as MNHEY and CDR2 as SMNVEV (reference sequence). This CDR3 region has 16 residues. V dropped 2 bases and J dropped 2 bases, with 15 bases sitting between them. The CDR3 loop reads CASSLKWLLGNTEAFF. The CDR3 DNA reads TGTGCCAGCAGTTTAAAATGGCTACTGGGTAACACTGAAGCTTTCTTT.

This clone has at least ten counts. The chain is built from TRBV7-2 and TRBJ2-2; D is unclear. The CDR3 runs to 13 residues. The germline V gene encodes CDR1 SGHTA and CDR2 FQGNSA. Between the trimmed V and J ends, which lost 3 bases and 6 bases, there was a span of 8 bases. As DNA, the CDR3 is TGTGCCAGCAGCTTGTTTGGGTCCGGGGAGCTGTTTTTT. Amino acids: CASSLFGSGELFF.

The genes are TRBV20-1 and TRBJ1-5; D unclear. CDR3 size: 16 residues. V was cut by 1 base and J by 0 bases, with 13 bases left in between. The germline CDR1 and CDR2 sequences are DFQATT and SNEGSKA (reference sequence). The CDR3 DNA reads TGCAGTGCTAGAGCCGTAGGCAGTTATAGCAATCAGCCCCAGCATTTT. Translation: CSARAVGSYSNQPQHF.

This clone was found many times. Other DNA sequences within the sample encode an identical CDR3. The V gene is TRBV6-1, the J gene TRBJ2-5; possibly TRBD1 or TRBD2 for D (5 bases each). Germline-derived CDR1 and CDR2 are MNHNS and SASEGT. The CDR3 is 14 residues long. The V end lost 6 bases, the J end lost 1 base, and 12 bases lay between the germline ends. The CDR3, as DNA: TGTGCCAGCAGCATACTAGGGACCCAAGAGACCCAGTACTTC. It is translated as CASSILGTQETQYF.

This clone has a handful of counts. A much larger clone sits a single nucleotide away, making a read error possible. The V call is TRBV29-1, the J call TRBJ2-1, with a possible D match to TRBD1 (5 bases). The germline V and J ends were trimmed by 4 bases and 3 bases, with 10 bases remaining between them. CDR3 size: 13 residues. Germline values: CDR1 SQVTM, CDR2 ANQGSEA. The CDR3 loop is CSVAQVLYNEQFF. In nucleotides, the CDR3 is TGCAGCGTTGCACAGGTCCTCTACAATGAGCAGTTCTTC.

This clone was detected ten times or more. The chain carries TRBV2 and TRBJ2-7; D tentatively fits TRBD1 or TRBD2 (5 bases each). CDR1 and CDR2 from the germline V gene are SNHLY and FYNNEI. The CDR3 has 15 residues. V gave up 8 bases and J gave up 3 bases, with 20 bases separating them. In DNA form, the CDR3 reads TGTGCCAGCCTTTCGGAAGGACAAGGGAGCTACGAGCAGTACTTC. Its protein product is CASLSEGQGSYEQYF. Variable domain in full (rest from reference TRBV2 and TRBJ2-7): EPEVTQTPSHQVTQMGQEVILRCVPISNHLYFYWYRQILGQKVEFLVSFYNNEISEKSEIFDDQFSVERPDGSNFTLKIRSTKLEDSAMYFCASLSEGQGSYEQYFGPGTRLTVT.

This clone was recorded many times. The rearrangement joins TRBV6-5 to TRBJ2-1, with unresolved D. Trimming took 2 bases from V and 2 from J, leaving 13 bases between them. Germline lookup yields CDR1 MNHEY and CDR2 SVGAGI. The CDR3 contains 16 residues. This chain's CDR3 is CASSYKAAAPYNEQFF. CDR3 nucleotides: TGTGCCAGCAGTTACAAGGCGGCGGCCCCCTACAATGAGCAGTTCTTC.